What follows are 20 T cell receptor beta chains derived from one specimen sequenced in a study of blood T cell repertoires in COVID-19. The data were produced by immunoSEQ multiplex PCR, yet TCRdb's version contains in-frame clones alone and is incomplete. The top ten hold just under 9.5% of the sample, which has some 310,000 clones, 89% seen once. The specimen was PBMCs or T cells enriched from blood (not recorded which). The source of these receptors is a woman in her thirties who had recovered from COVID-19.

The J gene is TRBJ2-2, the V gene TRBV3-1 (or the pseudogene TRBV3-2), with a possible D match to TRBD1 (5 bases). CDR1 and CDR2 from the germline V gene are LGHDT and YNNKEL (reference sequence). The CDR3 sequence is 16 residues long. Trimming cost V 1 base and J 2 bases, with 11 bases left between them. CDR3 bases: TGTGCCAGCAGCCAAGGGGTCAGGGCTAACACCGGGGAGCTGTTTTTT. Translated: CASSQGVRANTGELFF.

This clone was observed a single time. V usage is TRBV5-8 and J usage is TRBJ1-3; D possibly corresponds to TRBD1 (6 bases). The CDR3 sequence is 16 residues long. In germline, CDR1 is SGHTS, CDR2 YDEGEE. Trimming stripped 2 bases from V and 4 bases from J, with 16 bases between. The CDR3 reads CASSFGQRFLGNTIYF. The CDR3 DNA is TGTGCCAGCAGCTTTGGACAGCGGTTTCTGGGAAACACCATATATTTT.

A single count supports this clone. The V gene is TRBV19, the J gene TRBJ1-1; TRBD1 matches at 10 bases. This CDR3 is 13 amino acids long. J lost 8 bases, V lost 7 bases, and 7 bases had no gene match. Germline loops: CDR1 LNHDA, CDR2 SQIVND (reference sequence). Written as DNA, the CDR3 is TGTGCCAGTACGACAGGGGGCACCCCGGAAGCTTTCTTT. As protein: CASTTGGTPEAFF.

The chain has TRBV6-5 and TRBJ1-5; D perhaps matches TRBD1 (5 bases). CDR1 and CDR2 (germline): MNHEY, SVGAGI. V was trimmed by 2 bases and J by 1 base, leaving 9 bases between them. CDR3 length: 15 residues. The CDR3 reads CASSYIRASNQPQHF. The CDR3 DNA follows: TGTGCCAGCAGTTACATCAGGGCAAGCAATCAGCCCCAGCATTTT.

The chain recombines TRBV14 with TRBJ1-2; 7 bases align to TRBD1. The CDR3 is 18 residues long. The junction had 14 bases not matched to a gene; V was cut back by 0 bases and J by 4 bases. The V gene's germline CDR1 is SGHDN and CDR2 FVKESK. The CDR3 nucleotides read TGTGCCAGCAGCCAAGACCCCATCCGGGACAGTCGGATCTATGGCTACACCTTC. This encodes CASSQDPIRDSRIYGYTF.

The CDR3 bases are TGTGCCAGCAGCTTTAAAGGGACAGGGGTAGCTTTCTTT. Amino acid sequence: CASSFKGTGVAFF. The chain has TRBV7-2 and TRBJ1-1, with 10 bases identical to TRBD1. The CDR3 has 13 amino acids. Trimming at V came to 3 bases and at J to 10 bases, leaving 5 bases not matched to a gene. In germline, CDR1 is SGHTA, CDR2 FQGNSA.

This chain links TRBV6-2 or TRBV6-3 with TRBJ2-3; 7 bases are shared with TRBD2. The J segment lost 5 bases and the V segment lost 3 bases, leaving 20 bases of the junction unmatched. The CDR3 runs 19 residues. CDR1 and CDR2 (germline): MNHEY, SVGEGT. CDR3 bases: TGTGCCAGCAGTTATGGCAAGGCTATAGATAGCGGGTTGGGAGATACGCAGTATTTT. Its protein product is CASSYGKAIDSGLGDTQYF.

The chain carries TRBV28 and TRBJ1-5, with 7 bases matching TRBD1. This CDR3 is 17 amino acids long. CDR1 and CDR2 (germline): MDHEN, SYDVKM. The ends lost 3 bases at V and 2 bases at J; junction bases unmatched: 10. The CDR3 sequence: CASSLSGTVIRNQPQHF. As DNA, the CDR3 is TGTGCCAGCAGTTTGTCCGGGACAGTAATACGCAATCAGCCCCAGCATTTT.

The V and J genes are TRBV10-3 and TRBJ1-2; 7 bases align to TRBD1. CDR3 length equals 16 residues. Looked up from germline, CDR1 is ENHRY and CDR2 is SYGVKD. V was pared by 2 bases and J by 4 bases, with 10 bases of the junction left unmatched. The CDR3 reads CAISEQGQTKFYGYTF. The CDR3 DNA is TGTGCCATCAGTGAGCAGGGACAGACGAAGTTCTATGGCTACACCTTC.

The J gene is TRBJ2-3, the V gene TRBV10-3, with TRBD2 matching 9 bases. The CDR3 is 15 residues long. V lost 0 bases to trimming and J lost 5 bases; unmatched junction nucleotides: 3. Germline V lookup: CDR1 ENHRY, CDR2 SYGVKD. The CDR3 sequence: CAISESGLAGDTQYF. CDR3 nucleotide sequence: TGTGCCATCAGTGAGTCGGGACTAGCTGGAGATACGCAGTATTTT.

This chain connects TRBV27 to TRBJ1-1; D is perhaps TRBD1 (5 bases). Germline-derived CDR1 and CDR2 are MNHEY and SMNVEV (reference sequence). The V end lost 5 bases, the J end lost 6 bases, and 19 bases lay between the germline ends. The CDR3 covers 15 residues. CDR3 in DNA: TGTGCCAGCAGTCCCGAAGCCGGGGGTTGGGCTGAAGCTTTCTTT. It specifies CASSPEAGGWAEAFF.

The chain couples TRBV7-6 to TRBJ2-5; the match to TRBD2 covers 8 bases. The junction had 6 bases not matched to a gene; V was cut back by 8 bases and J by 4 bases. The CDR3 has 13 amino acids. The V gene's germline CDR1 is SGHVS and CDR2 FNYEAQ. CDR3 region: CASGLASGETQYF. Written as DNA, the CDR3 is TGTGCCAGCGGACTAGCTTCGGGAGAGACCCAGTACTTC.

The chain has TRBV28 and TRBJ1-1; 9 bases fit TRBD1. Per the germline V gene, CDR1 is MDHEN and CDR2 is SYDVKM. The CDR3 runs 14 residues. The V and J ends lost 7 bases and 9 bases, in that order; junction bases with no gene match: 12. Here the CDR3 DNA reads TGTGCCAGCACCTCCGGGACAGGGATTCTGAAAGCTTTCTTT. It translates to CASTSGTGILKAFF. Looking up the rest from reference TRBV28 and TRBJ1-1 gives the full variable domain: DVKVTQSSRYLVKRTGEKVFLECVQDMDHENMFWYRQDPGLGLRLIYFSYDVKMKEKGDIPEGYSVSREKKERFSLILESASTNQTSMYLCASTSGTGILKAFFGQGTRLTVV.

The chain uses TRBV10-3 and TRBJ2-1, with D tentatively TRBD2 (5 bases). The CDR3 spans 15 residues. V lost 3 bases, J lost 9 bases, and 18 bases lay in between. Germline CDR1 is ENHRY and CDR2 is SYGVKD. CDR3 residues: CAISDWASPEGEQFF. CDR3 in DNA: TGTGCCATCAGTGATTGGGCTAGCCCCGAAGGTGAGCAGTTCTTC.

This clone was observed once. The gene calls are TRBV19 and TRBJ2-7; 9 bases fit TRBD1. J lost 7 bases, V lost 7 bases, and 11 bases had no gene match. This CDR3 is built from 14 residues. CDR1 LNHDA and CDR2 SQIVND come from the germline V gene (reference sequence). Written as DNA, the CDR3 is TGTGCCAGTACCCTGGACAGGGGAAGAGGGGAGCAGTACTTC. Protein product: CASTLDRGRGEQYF. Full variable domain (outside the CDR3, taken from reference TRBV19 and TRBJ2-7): DGGITQSPKYLFRKEGQNVTLSCEQNLNHDAMYWYRQDPGQGLRLIYYSQIVNDFQKGDIAEGYSVSREKKESFPLTVTSAQKNPTAFYLCASTLDRGRGEQYFGPGTRLTVT.

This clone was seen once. The CDR3 DNA sequence: TGTGCCAGCAGTCCGGACAGGGGGCCTGGAGCGGGTTATGGCTACACCTTC. Translation gives CASSPDRGPGAGYGYTF. V and J are TRBV6-6 and TRBJ1-2, with 11 bases fitting TRBD1. This CDR3 is built from 17 residues. V trimming: 5 bases; J trimming: 5 bases; junction bases outside the gene matches: 13. Germline CDR1 reads MNHNY; CDR2 reads SVGAGI (reference sequence).

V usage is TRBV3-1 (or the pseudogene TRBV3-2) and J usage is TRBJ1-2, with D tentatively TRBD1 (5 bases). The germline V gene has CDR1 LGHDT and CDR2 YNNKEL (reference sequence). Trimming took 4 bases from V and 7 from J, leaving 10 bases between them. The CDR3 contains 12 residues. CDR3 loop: CASSPGFSGYTF. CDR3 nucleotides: TGTGCCAGCAGCCCAGGGTTCTCTGGCTACACCTTC.

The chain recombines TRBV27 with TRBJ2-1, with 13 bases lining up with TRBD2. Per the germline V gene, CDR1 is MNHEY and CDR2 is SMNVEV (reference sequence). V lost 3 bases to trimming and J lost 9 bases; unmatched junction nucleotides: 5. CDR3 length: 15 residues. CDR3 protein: CASSLGTSGIREQFF. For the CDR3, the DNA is TGTGCCAGCAGTTTGGGGACTAGCGGGATACGTGAGCAGTTCTTC.

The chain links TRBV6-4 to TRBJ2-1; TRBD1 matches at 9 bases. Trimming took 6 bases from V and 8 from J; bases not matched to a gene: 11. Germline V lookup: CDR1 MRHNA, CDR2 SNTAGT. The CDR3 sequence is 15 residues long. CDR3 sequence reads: CASSENRGLRYEQFF. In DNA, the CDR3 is TGTGCCAGCAGCGAAAACAGGGGGCTTAGGTATGAGCAGTTCTTC.

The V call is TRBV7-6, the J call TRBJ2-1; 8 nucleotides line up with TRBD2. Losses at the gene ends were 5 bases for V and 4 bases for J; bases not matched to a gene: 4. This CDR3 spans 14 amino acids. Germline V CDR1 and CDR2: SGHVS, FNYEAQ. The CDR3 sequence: CASSPAGEYNEQFF. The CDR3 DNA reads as TGTGCCAGCAGCCCAGCGGGAGAATACAATGAGCAGTTCTTC.